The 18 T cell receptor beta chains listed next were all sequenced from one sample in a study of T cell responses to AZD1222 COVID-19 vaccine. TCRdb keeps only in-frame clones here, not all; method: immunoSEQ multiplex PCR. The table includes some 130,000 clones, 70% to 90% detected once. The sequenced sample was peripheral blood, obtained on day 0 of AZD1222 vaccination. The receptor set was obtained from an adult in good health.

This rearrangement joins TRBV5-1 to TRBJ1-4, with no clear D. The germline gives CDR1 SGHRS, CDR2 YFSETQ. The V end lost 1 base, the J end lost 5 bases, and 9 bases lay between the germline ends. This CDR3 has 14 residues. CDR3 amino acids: CASSLSGPNEKLFF. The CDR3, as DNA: TGCGCCAGCAGCTTGTCCGGGCCAAATGAAAAACTGTTTTTT.

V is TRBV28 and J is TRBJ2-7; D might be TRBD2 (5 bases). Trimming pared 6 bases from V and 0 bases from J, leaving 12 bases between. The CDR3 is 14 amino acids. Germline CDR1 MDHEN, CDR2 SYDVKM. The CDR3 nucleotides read TGTGCCAGCAGGGTCCGGGAAAGCTCCTACGAGCAGTACTTC. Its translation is CASRVRESSYEQYF.

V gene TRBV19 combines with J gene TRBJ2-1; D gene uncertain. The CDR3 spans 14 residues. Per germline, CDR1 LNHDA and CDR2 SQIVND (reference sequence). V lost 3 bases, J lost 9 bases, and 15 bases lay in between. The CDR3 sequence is CASSISLSNGEQFF. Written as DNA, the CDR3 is TGTGCCAGTAGTATTTCCCTGTCGAATGGTGAGCAGTTCTTC.

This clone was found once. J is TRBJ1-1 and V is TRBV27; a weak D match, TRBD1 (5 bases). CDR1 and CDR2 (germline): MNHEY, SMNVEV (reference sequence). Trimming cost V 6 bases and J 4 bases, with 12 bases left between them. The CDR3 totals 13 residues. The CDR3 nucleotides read TGTGCCAGCAGACTTTCGAGGGGCACTGAAGCTTTCTTT. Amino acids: CASRLSRGTEAFF.

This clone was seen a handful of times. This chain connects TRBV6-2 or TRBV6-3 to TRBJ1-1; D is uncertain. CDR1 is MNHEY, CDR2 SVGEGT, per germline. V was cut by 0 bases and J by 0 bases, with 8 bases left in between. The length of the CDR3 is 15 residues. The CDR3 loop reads CASSYSLWVNTEAFF. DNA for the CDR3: TGTGCCAGCAGTTACTCTTTATGGGTGAACACTGAAGCTTTCTTT.

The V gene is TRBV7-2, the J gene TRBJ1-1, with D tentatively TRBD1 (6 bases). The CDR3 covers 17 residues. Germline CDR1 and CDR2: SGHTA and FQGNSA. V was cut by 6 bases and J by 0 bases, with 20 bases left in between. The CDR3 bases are TGTGCCAGCAGAAAAAACACAGGGCGTGGGATGAACACTGAAGCTTTCTTT. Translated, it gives CASRKNTGRGMNTEAFF.

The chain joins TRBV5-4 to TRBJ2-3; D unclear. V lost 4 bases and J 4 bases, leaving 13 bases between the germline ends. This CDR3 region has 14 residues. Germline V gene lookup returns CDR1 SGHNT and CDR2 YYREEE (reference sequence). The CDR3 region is CASSGVTAADTQYF. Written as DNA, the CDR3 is TGTGCCAGCAGCGGGGTCACTGCGGCAGATACGCAGTATTTT.

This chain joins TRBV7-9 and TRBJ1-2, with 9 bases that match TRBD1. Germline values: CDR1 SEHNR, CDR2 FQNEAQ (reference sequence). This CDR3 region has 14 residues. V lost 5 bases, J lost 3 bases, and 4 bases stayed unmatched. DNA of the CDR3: TGTGCCAGCAGCACTAGGACAGGGGACTATGGCTACACCTTC. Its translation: CASSTRTGDYGYTF.

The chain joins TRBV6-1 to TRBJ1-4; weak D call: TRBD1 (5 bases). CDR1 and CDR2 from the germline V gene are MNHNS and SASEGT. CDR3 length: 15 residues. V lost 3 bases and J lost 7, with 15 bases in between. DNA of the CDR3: TGTGCCAGCAGTGATCCCCGGGGGAGGGTTGAAAAACTGTTTTTT. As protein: CASSDPRGRVEKLFF.

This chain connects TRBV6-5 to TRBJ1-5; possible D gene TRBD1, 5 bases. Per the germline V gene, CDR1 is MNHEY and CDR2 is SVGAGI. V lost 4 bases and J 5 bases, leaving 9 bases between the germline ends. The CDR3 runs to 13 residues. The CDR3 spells CASSWGRDQPQHF. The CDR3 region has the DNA TGTGCCAGCAGTTGGGGACGGGATCAGCCCCAGCATTTT.

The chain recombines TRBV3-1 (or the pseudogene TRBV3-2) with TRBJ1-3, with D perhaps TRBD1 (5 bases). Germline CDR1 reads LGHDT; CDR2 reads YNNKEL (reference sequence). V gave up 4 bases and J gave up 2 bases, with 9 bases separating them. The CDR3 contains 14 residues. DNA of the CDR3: TGTGCCAGCAGCCTTAAAGGGGCTGGAAACACCATATATTTT. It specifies CASSLKGAGNTIYF.

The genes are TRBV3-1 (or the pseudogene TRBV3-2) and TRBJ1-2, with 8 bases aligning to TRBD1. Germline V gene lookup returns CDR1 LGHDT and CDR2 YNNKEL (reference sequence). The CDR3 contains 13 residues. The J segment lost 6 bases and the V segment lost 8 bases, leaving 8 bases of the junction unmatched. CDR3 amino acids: CASGQGWKNGYTF. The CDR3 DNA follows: TGTGCCAGCGGACAGGGATGGAAGAATGGCTACACCTTC.

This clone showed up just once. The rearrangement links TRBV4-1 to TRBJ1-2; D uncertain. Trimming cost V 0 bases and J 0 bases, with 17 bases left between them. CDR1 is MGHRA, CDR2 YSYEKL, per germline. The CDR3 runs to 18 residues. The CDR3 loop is CASSQERGRSPPNYGYTF. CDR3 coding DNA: TGCGCCAGCAGCCAAGAGCGCGGCAGGAGCCCTCCTAACTATGGCTACACCTTC.

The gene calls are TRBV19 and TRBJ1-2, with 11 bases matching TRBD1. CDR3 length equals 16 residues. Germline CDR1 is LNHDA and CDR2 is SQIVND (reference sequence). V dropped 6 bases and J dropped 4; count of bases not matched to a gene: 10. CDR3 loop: CASRTQGQGETYGYTF. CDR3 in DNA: TGTGCCAGTAGAACTCAGGGACAGGGGGAAACCTATGGCTACACCTTC.

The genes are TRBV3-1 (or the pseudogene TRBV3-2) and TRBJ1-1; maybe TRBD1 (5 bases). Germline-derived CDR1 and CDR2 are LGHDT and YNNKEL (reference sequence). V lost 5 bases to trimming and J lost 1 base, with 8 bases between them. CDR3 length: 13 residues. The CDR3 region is CASSLQENTEAFF. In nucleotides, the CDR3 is TGTGCCAGCAGCTTACAGGAGAACACTGAAGCTTTCTTT.

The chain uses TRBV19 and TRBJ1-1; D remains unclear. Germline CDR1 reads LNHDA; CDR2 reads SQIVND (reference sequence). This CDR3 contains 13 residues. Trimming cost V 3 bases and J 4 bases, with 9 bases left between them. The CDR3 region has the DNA TGTGCCAGTAGTATTAATATGCTCACTGAAGCTTTCTTT. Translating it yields CASSINMLTEAFF.

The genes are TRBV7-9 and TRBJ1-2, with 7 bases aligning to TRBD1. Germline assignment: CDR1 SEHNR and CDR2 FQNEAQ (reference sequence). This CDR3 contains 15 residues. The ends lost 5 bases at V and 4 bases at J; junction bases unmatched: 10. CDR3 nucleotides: TGTGCCAGCAGCCCTATGGGGACAGCACTCTATGGCTACACCTTC. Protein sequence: CASSPMGTALYGYTF.

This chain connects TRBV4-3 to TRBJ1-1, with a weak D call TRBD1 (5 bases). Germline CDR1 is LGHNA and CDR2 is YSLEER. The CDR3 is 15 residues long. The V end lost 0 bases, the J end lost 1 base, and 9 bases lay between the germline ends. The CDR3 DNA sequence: TGCGCCAGCAGCCAAGAGTTGACAGCGAACACTGAAGCTTTCTTT. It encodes CASSQELTANTEAFF.